The 20 T cell receptor beta chains reported below all come from one sample, sequenced in a study of blood T cell repertoires in COVID-19. Profiled with immunoSEQ multiplex PCR; TCRdb holds only in-frame clones, not every one. The sample contains fewer than 85,000 clones, 80% to 85% of which appear only once. Input material: peripheral blood. The receptors were sampled from a human donor in a cohort sampled during active COVID-19.

This clone was seen a handful of times. The V call is TRBV7-2, the J call TRBJ2-7; D remains ambiguous. The CDR3 is 14 residues long. Germline V lookup: CDR1 SGHTA, CDR2 FQGNSA. The V and J ends lost 2 bases and 2 bases respectively, with 10 bases between them. CDR3 region: CASSLPPNTYEQYF. CDR3 bases: TGTGCCAGCAGCTTACCCCCAAACACCTACGAGCAGTACTTC.

This chain links TRBV6-2 or TRBV6-3 with TRBJ1-1; D gene unclear. Per germline, CDR1 MNHEY and CDR2 SVGEGT. CDR3 size: 13 residues. V dropped 4 bases and J dropped 4 bases, with 10 bases sitting between them. CDR3 sequence reads: CASSSGSRTEAFF. The DNA of the CDR3 is TGTGCCAGCAGTTCGGGGAGTCGCACTGAAGCTTTCTTT.

The rearrangement uses TRBV11-2 and TRBJ2-3, with 8 bases lining up with TRBD2. CDR1 and CDR2 from the germline V gene are SGHAT and FQNNGV. The CDR3 length is 16 residues. V dropped 8 bases and J dropped 0; count of bases not matched to a gene: 10. Here the CDR3 reads CASRKSGGFSTDTQYF. Written as DNA, the CDR3 is TGTGCCAGCCGAAAGTCGGGGGGGTTTAGCACAGATACGCAGTATTTT. Full variable domain (missing parts from reference TRBV11-2 and TRBJ2-3): EAGVAQSPRYKIIEKRQSVAFWCNPISGHATLYWYQQILGQGPKLLIQFQNNGVVDDSQLPKDRFSAERLKGVDSTLKIQPAKLEDSAVYLCASRKSGGFSTDTQYFGPGTRLTVL.

This chain connects TRBV7-2 to TRBJ2-2; D gene ambiguous. There are 14 residues in the CDR3. The germline gives CDR1 SGHTA, CDR2 FQGNSA. Trimming pared 4 bases from V and 6 bases from J, leaving 12 bases between. The CDR3, as DNA: TGTGCCAGCAGCTCCCCGGCGACACCCGGGGAGCTGTTTTTT. It codes for CASSSPATPGELFF.

V usage is TRBV5-1 and J usage is TRBJ2-7; TRBD1 aligns across 9 bases. The CDR3 runs to 14 residues. The trim removed 4 bases at V and 6 bases at J, leaving 8 bases unmatched. Germline CDR1 reads SGHRS; CDR2 reads YFSETQ. CDR3 sequence: CASSAGTGLLEQYF. CDR3 sequence (DNA): TGCGCCAGCAGCGCCGGGACAGGGCTGCTCGAGCAGTACTTC.

This rearrangement joins TRBV13 to TRBJ1-5; D gene uncertain. Germline V CDR1 and CDR2: PRHDT, FYEKMQ (reference sequence). The germline V and J ends were trimmed by 1 base and 4 bases, with 8 bases remaining between them. The CDR3 consists of 14 residues. The chain's CDR3 is CASSLAGLNQPQHF. CDR3 coding DNA: TGTGCCAGCAGCTTAGCGGGGTTGAATCAGCCCCAGCATTTT.

The chain uses TRBV7-2 and TRBJ2-3, with a possible D match to TRBD2 (6 bases). Germline loops: CDR1 SGHTA, CDR2 FQGNSA. Trimming removed 5 bases at V and 4 bases at J, with 13 bases between. The CDR3 is 14 residues long. In DNA form, the CDR3 reads TGTGCCAGCAGCGTTTTGCCGGGGGCAGATACGCAGTATTTT. Amino acid sequence: CASSVLPGADTQYF.

The chain combines TRBV6-2 or TRBV6-3 with TRBJ2-7, with TRBD1 identical over 8 bases. Germline lookup yields CDR1 MNHEY and CDR2 SVGEGT. The V segment lost 2 bases and the J segment 7 bases; nucleotides outside the gene matches: 4. The CDR3 contains 13 residues. The CDR3 DNA sequence: TGTGCCAGCAGTTACCGGACAGGGTTGGAGCAGTACTTC. Translating gives CASSYRTGLEQYF.

The chain couples TRBV9 to TRBJ2-1, with a tentative D call TRBD2 (6 bases). Deletions cut 4 bases from V and 1 base from J, with 15 bases between. CDR1 SGDLS and CDR2 YYNGEE come from the germline V gene. This CDR3 is built from 16 residues. CDR3 in amino acids: CASSPRGGASYNEQFF. CDR3 sequence (DNA): TGTGCCAGCAGCCCGCGTGGAGGGGCGTCCTACAATGAGCAGTTCTTC.

The J gene is TRBJ2-3, the V gene TRBV5-1; 7 bases line up with TRBD1. Per germline, CDR1 SGHRS and CDR2 YFSETQ. V was pared by 2 bases and J by 3 bases, with 9 bases of the junction left unmatched. The CDR3 is 16 amino acids. CDR3 sequence: CASSLGSTTGTDTQYF. The CDR3 nucleotides are TGCGCCAGCAGCTTAGGTTCCACGACAGGGACAGATACGCAGTATTTT.

The CDR3 spells CASSYSGRPNTGELFF. The CDR3 nucleotides are TGTGCCAGCAGTTACTCCGGCAGGCCGAACACCGGGGAGCTGTTTTTT. The rearrangement links TRBV6-5 to TRBJ2-2; no clear D gene. Germline V lookup: CDR1 MNHEY, CDR2 SVGAGI. Trimming took off 0 bases at V and 0 bases at J, with 8 bases between the two ends. The CDR3 sequence is 16 residues long.

This chain links TRBV6-5 with TRBJ2-7; D might be TRBD2 (5 bases). This CDR3 is 13 amino acids long. V lost 5 bases and J 3 bases, leaving 11 bases between the germline ends. Germline-derived CDR1 and CDR2 are MNHEY and SVGAGI. CDR3 region: CASSPGKGYEQYF. In DNA, the CDR3 is TGTGCCAGCAGTCCGGGAAAGGGCTACGAGCAGTACTTC.

The gene calls are TRBV15 and TRBJ2-4, with D perhaps matching TRBD1 (6 bases). The CDR3 is made up of 16 amino acids. Trimming removed 0 bases at V and 3 bases at J, with 12 bases between. Germline-derived CDR1 and CDR2 are LNHNV and YYDKDF (reference sequence). The CDR3 DNA reads TGTGCCACCAGCAGAGACCGGACAGTAGGCAAAAACATTCAGTACTTC. Amino acids: CATSRDRTVGKNIQYF.

The rearrangement uses TRBV20-1 and TRBJ1-5; 7 nucleotides line up with TRBD1. V lost 3 bases to trimming and J lost 0 bases; unmatched junction nucleotides: 8. The CDR3 has 16 amino acids. Germline loops: CDR1 DFQATT, CDR2 SNEGSKA (reference sequence). As DNA, the CDR3 is TGCAGTGCTAGTGGGACCGACAGGGTTAGCAATCAGCCCCAGCATTTT. Amino acids: CSASGTDRVSNQPQHF.

This clone was counted a single time. CDR3: CASSPLTAYDGYTF. DNA of the CDR3: TGTGCCAGCAGTCCCCTGACAGCCTATGATGGCTACACCTTC. V and J are TRBV7-9 and TRBJ1-2, with D maybe TRBD1 (5 bases). Deletions cut 6 bases from V and 6 bases from J, with 17 bases between. This CDR3 has 14 residues. Germline CDR1 SEHNR, CDR2 FQNEAQ (reference sequence).

The V and J genes are TRBV24-1 and TRBJ2-1, with D perhaps matching TRBD1 (6 bases). The CDR3 loop spans 15 amino acids. V was clipped by 2 bases and J by 10 bases, with 17 bases between them. Germline V gene sequence: CDR1 KGHDR, CDR2 SFDVKD. In nucleotides, the CDR3 is TGTGCCACCAGTGATTCCCGAGGCAGGGGCGAAGAGCAGTTCTTC. This translates into CATSDSRGRGEEQFF.

The rearrangement joins TRBV7-2 to TRBJ2-7, with D possibly being TRBD1 (6 bases). V lost 4 bases, J lost 3 bases, and 16 bases lay in between. From germline, CDR1 is SGHTA and CDR2 FQGNSA. The length of the CDR3 is 15 residues. In DNA form, the CDR3 reads TGTGCCAGCAGCTACCGGGACACTCAGTACTACGAGCAGTACTTC. Residues: CASSYRDTQYYEQYF.

The chain combines TRBV28 with TRBJ1-3; D ambiguous. The V end was cut by 7 bases, the J end by 0 bases, with 13 bases between. Germline lookup yields CDR1 MDHEN and CDR2 SYDVKM. The CDR3 runs to 15 residues. In DNA, the CDR3 is TGTGCCAGCACCCTCGGGGTGAGCTCTGGAAACACCATATATTTT. Residues: CASTLGVSSGNTIYF.

J is TRBJ2-7 and V is TRBV6-2 or TRBV6-3, with TRBD1 matching over 7 bases. This CDR3 is 16 amino acids long. Looked up from germline, CDR1 is MNHEY and CDR2 is SVGEGT. The J segment lost 0 bases and the V segment lost 0 bases, leaving 5 bases of the junction unmatched. CDR3 bases: TGTGCCAGCAGTTACTCGAGACAGGGAAGCTCCTACGAGCAGTACTTC. Its translation: CASSYSRQGSSYEQYF.

This clone came up once. The V gene is TRBV7-9, the J gene TRBJ2-3; TRBD1 aligns across 8 bases. Looked up from germline, CDR1 is SEHNR and CDR2 is FQNEAQ (reference sequence). There are 14 residues in the CDR3. With 10 bases clipped from V and 4 bases from J, the junction kept 10 bases outside the gene matches. CDR3 in amino acids: CATSQGGPADTQYF. The CDR3 DNA follows: TGTGCCACTTCACAGGGGGGCCCCGCAGATACGCAGTATTTT.